This T cell receptor beta chain was identified in a study of tumor-infiltrating lymphocytes in primary liver carcinoma. Overall study: Aged between 30 and 69 years, the patients were men and women. Staging of the tumors gave T1-T3 N0M0, with widths of roughly 4.2 to 11 cm.

Germline V gene lookup returns CDR1 SGHKS and CDR2 YYEKEE (reference sequence). This CDR3 is 15 amino acids long. This clonotype came up a few times. A clone one base away is much larger, so this may be a read error. TCR beta cDNA was made from approximately 500 ng total RNA with a constant-region primer. Each TCR beta library was derived from three nested multiplex PCR rounds that employed slightly modified ARM-PCR. Running roughly 10 cycles apiece, the first two PCR rounds relied on TRBV1-TRBV30 forward primers together with a C-beta reverse primer. TCRdb recomputed calls from the multiplex PCR reads with MiXCR, one row per CDR3 protein. The sample contains approximately 120,000 distinct CDR3 sequences, around 64% of which appear only once. Co-extracted RNA and DNA came from about 19-30 mg of unsorted bulk tissue.

Sequenced: liver tumor tissue from sampling region 3. Subset denoted: tumor region T3, left-lateral pole. This chain uses TRBV5-5 with TRBJ2-5, with D perhaps assigned TRBD1 or TRBD2 (5 bases each). The TCR was taken from a woman aged 60-70 years with primary liver carcinoma and hepatitis B virus infection. The CDR3 DNA is TGTGCCGGCAGCCCCGTCGTGGAGGCAGGGGAGACCCAGTACTTC. Amino acids: CAGSPVVEAGETQYF.